The sequence of this T cell receptor beta chain was determined in a study of vaccination effects on CD4 cells after COVID-19. A note on this clone: Its antigen is as yet unknown.

V shed 6 bases and J 3 bases; nucleotides not matched to a gene: 17. Germline CDR1 reads MNHNS; CDR2 reads SASEGT. The CDR3 loop spans 19 amino acids. Measured with immunoSEQ multiplex PCR; TCRdb has only the in-frame clones, and not every one. The data contain tens of thousands of clones, approximately 72% of them singletons. Ahead of sequencing, the ViraFEST assay grew antigen-specific CD4+ T cells using viral peptide pools. The culture ran for under eleven days, and then CD4+ T cells were isolated. Participants got two doses of BNT162b2 or mRNA-1273 vaccine. After fewer than 2.5 million PBMC were placed in each well, they were cultured with approximately 10 IU/ml IL-2 and 10 ug/ml peptides.

The sample was CD4+ T cells from PBMCs cultured with HCoV-229E spike peptides, taken after COVID-19 vaccination. This receptor was taken from a human donor who received a COVID-19 vaccine. The V and J genes are TRBV6-1 and TRBJ2-1; 10 bases align to TRBD2. The DNA for the CDR3 is TGTGCCAGCAGGGAACTCGGGGTGAGGAGACTAGCGGGCTACAATGAGCAGTTCTTC. This sequence encodes CASRELGVRRLAGYNEQFF.